This T cell receptor beta chain was identified during a study of CD8 T cells in ankylosing spondylitis. The table lists this clonotype with many counts. Trimming removed 0 bases from V and 0 bases from J, with 8 bases in between. The CDR3 spans 15 residues. Germline values: CDR1 SGHTA, CDR2 FQGNSA. Making use of molecular barcodes, quantitative 5'-RACE generated TCR beta libraries. MiXCR was run by TCRdb on the 5' RACE reads, yielding one entry per CDR3 protein. This repertoire shows roughly 250,000 distinct CDR3 sequences, around 9.2% found once; its top ten account for 6.8%. This sequence originates from a male donor with ankylosing spondylitis or in good health (not recorded which). Sequenced material: blood, either unsorted or a sorted T cell fraction (not recorded which). This chain uses TRBV7-2 with TRBJ1-1; D not resolved. CDR3 in DNA: TGTGCCAGCAGCTTAGCGGGGTCCCTGAACACTGAAGCTTTCTTT. This sequence encodes CASSLAGSLNTEAFF.